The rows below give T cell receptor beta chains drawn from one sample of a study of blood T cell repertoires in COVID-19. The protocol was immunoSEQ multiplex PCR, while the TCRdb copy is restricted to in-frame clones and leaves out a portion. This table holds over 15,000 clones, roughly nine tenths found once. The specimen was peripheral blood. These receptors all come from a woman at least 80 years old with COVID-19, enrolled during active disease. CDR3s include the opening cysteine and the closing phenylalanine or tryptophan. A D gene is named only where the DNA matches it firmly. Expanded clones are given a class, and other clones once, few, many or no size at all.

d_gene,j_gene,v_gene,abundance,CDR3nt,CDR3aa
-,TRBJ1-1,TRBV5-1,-,TGCGCCAGCAGTTCCCAGGGCATGAACACTGAAGCTTTCTTT,CASSSQGMNTEAFF
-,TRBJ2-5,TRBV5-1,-,TGCGCCAGCAGCAACGCTGGGCTAGCGACACAAGAGACCCAGTACTTC,CASSNAGLATQETQYF
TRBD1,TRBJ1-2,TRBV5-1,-,TGCGCCAGCAGCAAGGGACAGGGGGTAGGCTATGGCTACACCTTC,CASSKGQGVGYGYTF
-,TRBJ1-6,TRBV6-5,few,TGTGCCAGCAGGCAGAGGGCCCCCCTTAATTCACCCCTCCACTTT,CASRQRAPLNSPLHF
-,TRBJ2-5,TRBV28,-,TGTGCCAGCACCTTAGGCGGGGGCGGGGAGACCCAGTACTTC,CASTLGGGGETQYF
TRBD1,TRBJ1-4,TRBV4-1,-,TGCGCCAGCAGCCAGACAGGGGGTGATGAAAAACTGTTTTTT,CASSQTGGDEKLFF
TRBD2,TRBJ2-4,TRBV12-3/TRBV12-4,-,TGTGCCAGCAGTAGACTAGCGGGGATCATTCAGTACTTC,CASSRLAGIIQYF
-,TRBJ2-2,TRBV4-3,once,TGCGCCAGCAGCCAAGAACTCGCAGGGCCAATCAACACCGGGGAGCTGTTTTTT,CASSQELAGPINTGELFF
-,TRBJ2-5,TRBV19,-,TGTGCCAGTAGTAGCCGCCAGGGGACACAAGAGACCCAGTACTTC,CASSSRQGTQETQYF
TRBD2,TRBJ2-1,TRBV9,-,TGTGCCAGCGGATATACTAGCGGGGTCGACAATGAGCAGTTCTTC,CASGYTSGVDNEQFF
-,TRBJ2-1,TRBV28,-,TGTGCCAGCAGGGCGGACACCTACAATGAGCAGTTCTTC,CASRADTYNEQFF
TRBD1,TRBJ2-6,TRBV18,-,TGTGCCAGCTCACCACCGACAGGGAGCTCTGGGGCCAACGTCCTGACTTTC,CASSPPTGSSGANVLTF
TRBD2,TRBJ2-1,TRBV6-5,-,TGTGCCAGCAGACCCGGACTAGCGGGACGAAAGTTCTTC,CASRPGLAGRKFF
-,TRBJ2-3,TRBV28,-,TGTGCCAGCAGTTTACAGGGGCAAACAGATACGCAGTATTTT,CASSLQGQTDTQYF
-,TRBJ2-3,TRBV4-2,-,TGTGCCAGCAGCCAAGTCAGGGACACAGATACGCAGTATTTT,CASSQVRDTDTQYF
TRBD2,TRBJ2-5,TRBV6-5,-,TGTGCCAGCAGTTACTCAGGGACTAGCGGGAGGGAGACCCAGTACTTC,CASSYSGTSGRETQYF
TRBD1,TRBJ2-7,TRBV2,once,TGTGCCAGCACGGGACAGGGTAATACGAGTCAGTACTTC,CASTGQGNTSQYF
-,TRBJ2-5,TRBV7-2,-,TGTGCCAGCAGCTCAGACTTAGTTGGGACCCAGTACTTC,CASSSDLVGTQYF
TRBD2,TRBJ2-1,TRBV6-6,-,TGTGCCAGCAGTTACACTCCGCGACTAGCGGGGGAATGGTTCTTC,CASSYTPRLAGEWFF
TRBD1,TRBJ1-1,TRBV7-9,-,TGTGCCAGCAGGTGGACAGGGAACACTGAAGCTTTCTTT,CASRWTGNTEAFF
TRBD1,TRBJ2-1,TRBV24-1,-,TGTGCCACCAGTGATCCCGGGACAGGATATTCCAATGAGCAGTTCTTC,CATSDPGTGYSNEQFF
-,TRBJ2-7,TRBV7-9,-,TGTGCCAGCAGCTTACAACAGGGAATCAAGCAGTACTTC,CASSLQQGIKQYF
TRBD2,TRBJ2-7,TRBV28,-,TGTGCCAGCAGTCCCCCGGGACTAGCGGGTAGCTCCTACGAGCAGTACTTC,CASSPPGLAGSSYEQYF
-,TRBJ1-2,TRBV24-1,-,TGTGCCACCAGTAGGGGGGGAGATTATGGCTACACCTTC,CATSRGGDYGYTF
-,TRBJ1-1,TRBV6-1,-,TGTGCCAGCAGTGAATGGGGGGGCACTGAAGCTTTCTTT,CASSEWGGTEAFF
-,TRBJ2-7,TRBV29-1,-,TGCAGCGTGGGCCGTAGACAGAACTACGAGCAGTACTTC,CSVGRRQNYEQYF
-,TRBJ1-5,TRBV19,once,TGTGCACCGGGGAGAAATAGCAATCAGCCCCAGCATTTT,CAPGRNSNQPQHF
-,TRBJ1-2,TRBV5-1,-,TGCGCCAGCAGCGATAACCGGGATGGCTACACCTTC,CASSDNRDGYTF
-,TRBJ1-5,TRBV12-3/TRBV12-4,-,TGTGCCAGCAGTTTGGTCGAGGATCAGCCCCAGCATTTT,CASSLVEDQPQHF
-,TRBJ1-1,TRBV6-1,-,TGTGCCAGCAGTGAACCGCGTACCCGGGGGGGGGACACTGAAGCTTTCTTT,CASSEPRTRGGDTEAFF
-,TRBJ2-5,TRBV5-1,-,TGCGCCAGCAGCCCTGGGGGAGTAGCGGAGCAAGAGACCCAGTACTTC,CASSPGGVAEQETQYF
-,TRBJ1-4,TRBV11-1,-,TGTGCCAGCAGCTTTGGAAGGAGTAATGAAAAACTGTTTTTT,CASSFGRSNEKLFF
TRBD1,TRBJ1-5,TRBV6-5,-,TGTGCCAGCAGAGTGACAGGGGATAGCAATCAGCCCCAGCATTTT,CASRVTGDSNQPQHF
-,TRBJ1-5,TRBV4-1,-,TGCGCCAGCAGCCATAACACGGGGAGCAATCAGCCCCAGCATTTT,CASSHNTGSNQPQHF
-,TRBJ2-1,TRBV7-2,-,TGTGCCAGCAGCTTAGCGACAGTGAACTACAATGAGCAGTTCTTC,CASSLATVNYNEQFF
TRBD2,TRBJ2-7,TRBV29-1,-,TGCAGCGTTGAAGGTAGCGGGGGAGTCGAGCAGTACTTC,CSVEGSGGVEQYF
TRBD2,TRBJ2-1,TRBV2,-,TGTGCCAGCAGTGAAGCGCTTAAGCGGGGGGGCGGCAATGAGCAGTTCTTC,CASSEALKRGGGNEQFF
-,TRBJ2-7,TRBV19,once,TGTGCCAGTAGTAAGAGCAGCGCCTACGAGCAGTACTTC,CASSKSSAYEQYF
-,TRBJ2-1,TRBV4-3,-,TGCGCCAGCAGCCAAGACCAATACAATGAGCAGTTCTTC,CASSQDQYNEQFF
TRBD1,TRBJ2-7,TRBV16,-,TGTGCCAGCAGCCATGCGGGACAGGGGAGAGGCGAGCAGTACTTC,CASSHAGQGRGEQYF
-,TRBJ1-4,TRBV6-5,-,TGTGCCAGCAGTTACGGAAGGGGGTGGGGGAATGAAAAACTGTTTTTT,CASSYGRGWGNEKLFF
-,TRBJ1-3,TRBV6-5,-,TGTGCCAGCAGTTACTCCCGACTCTTTGGAAACACCATATATTTT,CASSYSRLFGNTIYF
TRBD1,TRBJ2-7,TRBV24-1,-,TGTGCCACCAGTGACCCACAGGGGCCATTAGCCGAGCAGTACTTC,CATSDPQGPLAEQYF
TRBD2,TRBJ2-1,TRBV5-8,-,TGTGCCAGCGCCCGGGCGGGGGTTTTGAATGAGCAGTTCTTC,CASARAGVLNEQFF
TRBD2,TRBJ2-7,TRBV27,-,TGTGCCAGCAGTTTAGTCTCTACCCCGGGACTAGCGGGAGGGAAGCAGTACTTC,CASSLVSTPGLAGGKQYF
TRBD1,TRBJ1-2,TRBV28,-,TGTGCCAGCAGTTCCGCCGGGACAGGGGACTATGGCTACACCTTC,CASSSAGTGDYGYTF
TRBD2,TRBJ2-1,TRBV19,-,TGTGCCAGTAGTGGGCTCCTAGCGGGAGCTTACAATGAGCAGTTCTTC,CASSGLLAGAYNEQFF
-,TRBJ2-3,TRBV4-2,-,TGTGCCAGCAGCCATAAGAGCCGAGATACGCAGTATTTT,CASSHKSRDTQYF
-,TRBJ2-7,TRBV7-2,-,TGTGCCAGCAGCCCCTGGACAATCGCCTACGAGCAGTACTTC,CASSPWTIAYEQYF
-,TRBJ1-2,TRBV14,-,TGTGCCAGCAGCCAAGACGTCCGCTCTACCCTCTCGCCCTATGGCTACACCTTC,CASSQDVRSTLSPYGYTF
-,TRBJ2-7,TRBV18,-,TGTGCCAGCTCACGGGCAGGGGACTACGAGCAGTACTTC,CASSRAGDYEQYF
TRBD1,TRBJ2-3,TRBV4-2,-,TGTGCCAGCAGCCTAGACAGGGGGCTCACAGATACGCAGTATTTT,CASSLDRGLTDTQYF
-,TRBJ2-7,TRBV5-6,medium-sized,TGTGCCAGCAGCCCCCCGACAGGTCACTACGAGCAGTACTTC,CASSPPTGHYEQYF